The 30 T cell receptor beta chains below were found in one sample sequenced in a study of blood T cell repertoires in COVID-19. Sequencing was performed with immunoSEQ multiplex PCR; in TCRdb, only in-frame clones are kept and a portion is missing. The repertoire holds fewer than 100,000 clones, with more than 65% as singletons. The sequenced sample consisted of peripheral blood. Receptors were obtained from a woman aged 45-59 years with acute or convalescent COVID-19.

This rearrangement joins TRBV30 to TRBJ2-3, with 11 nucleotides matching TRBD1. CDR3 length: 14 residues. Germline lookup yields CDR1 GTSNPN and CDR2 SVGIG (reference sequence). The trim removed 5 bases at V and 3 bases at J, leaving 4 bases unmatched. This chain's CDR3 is CAWVDRGLTDTQYF. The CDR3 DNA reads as TGTGCCTGGGTGGACAGGGGGCTGACAGATACGCAGTATTTT.

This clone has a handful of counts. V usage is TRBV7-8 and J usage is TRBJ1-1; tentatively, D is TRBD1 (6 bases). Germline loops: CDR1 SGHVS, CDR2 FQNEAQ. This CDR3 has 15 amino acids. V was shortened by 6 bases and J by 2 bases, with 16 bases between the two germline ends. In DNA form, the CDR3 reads TGTGCCAGCAGATTACGGGGGGGGCTCAACACTGAAGCTTTCTTT. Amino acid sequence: CASRLRGGLNTEAFF.

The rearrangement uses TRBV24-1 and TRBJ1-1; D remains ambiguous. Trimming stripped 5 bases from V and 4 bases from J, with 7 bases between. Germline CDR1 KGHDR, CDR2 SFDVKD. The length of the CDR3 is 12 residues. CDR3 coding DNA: TGTGCCACCAGTGCGGCGGGCACTGAAGCTTTCTTT. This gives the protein CATSAAGTEAFF.

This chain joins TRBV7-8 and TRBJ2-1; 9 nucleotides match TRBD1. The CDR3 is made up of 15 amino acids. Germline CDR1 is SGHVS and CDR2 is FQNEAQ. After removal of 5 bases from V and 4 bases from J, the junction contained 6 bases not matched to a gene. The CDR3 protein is CASSATGGTYNEQFF. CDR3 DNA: TGTGCCAGCAGCGCAACAGGGGGCACATACAATGAGCAGTTCTTC.

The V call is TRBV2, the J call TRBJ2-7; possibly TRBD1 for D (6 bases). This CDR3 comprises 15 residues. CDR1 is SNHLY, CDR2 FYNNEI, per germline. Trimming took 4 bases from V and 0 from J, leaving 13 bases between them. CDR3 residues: CASSGTVLDSYEQYF. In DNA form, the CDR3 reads TGTGCCAGCAGTGGGACAGTTCTTGACTCCTACGAGCAGTACTTC.

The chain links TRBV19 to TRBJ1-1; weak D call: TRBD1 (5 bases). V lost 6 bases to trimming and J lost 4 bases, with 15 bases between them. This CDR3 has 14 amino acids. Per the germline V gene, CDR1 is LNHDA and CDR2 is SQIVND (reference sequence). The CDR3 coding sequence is TGTGCCAGTAGACCGCCGGGGGTAGGCACTGAAGCTTTCTTT. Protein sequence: CASRPPGVGTEAFF.

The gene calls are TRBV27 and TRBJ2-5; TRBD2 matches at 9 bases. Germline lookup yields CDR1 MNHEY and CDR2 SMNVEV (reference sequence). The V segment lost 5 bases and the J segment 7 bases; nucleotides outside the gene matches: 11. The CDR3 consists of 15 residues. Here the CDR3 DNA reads TGTGCCAGCAGTCCGAGCGGGAGGCCCCGCGGGACCCAGTACTTC. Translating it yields CASSPSGRPRGTQYF.

DNA of the CDR3: TGTGCCAGCAGCACTAGCGGGGGGGATTTCCCAGATACGCAGTATTTT. Translated: CASSTSGGDFPDTQYF. V is TRBV7-2 and J is TRBJ2-3, with 13 bases aligning to TRBD2. Trimming took 5 bases from V and 4 from J; bases not matched to a gene: 6. CDR1 SGHTA and CDR2 FQGNSA come from the germline V gene. The CDR3 extends over 16 amino acids.

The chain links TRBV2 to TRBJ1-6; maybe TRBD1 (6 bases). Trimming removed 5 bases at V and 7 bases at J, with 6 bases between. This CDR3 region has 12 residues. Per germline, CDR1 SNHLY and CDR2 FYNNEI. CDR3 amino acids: CASSTGNSPLHF. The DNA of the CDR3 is TGTGCCAGCAGTACAGGGAATTCACCCCTCCACTTT.

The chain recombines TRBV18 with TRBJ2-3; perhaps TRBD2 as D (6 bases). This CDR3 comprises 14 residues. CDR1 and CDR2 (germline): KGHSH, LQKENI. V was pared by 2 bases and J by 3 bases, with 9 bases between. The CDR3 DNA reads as TGTGCCAGCTCACCAGGGGGGAGGACAGATACGCAGTATTTT. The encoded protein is CASSPGGRTDTQYF.

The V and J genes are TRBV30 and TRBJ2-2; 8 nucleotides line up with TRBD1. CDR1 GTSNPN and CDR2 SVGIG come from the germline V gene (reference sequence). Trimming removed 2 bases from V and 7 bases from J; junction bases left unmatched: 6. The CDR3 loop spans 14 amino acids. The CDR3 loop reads CAWSRGQVDGELFF. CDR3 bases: TGTGCCTGGAGTAGGGGACAGGTCGACGGGGAGCTGTTTTTT.

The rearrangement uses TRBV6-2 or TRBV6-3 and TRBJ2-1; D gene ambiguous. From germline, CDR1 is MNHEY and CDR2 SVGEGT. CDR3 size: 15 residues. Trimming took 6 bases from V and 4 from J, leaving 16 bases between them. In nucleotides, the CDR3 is TGTGCCAGCAGCCGCGGCACCACGCGATACAATGAGCAGTTCTTC. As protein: CASSRGTTRYNEQFF.

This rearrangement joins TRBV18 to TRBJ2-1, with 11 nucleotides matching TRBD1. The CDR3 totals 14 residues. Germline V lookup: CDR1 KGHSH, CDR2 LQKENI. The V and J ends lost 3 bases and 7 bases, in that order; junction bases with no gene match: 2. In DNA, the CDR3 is TGTGCCAGCTCACCCGGACAGGGGGCGAATGAGCAGTTCTTC. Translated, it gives CASSPGQGANEQFF.

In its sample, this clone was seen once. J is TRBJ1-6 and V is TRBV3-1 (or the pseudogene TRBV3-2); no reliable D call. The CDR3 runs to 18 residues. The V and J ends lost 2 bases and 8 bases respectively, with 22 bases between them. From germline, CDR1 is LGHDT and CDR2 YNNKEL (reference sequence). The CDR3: CASSQFSGVQRVDSPLHF. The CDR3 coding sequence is TGTGCCAGCAGCCAATTCTCTGGGGTGCAGAGGGTTGATTCACCCCTCCACTTT.

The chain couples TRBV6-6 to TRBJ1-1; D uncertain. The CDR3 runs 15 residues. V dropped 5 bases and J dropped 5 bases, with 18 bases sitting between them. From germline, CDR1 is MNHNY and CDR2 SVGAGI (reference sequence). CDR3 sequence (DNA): TGTGCCAGCAGTGCGCTGTGGGGAGGAGAGACTGAAGCTTTCTTT. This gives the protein CASSALWGGETEAFF.

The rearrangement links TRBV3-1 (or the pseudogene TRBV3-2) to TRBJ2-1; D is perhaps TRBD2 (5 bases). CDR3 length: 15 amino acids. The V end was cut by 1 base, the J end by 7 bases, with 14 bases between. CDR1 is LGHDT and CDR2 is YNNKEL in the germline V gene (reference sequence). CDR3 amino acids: CASSQGLLARNEQFF. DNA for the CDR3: TGTGCCAGCAGCCAAGGTCTGCTAGCCAGAAATGAGCAGTTCTTC.

In DNA, the CDR3 is TGTGCCAGCAGCCGAAAGGGGGACAGGGACAATGAGCAGTTCTTC. This translates into CASSRKGDRDNEQFF. The chain recombines TRBV6-5 with TRBJ2-1; 9 nucleotides match TRBD1. CDR3 length equals 15 residues. CDR1 is MNHEY, CDR2 SVGAGI, per germline. Trimming removed 6 bases from V and 5 bases from J; junction bases left unmatched: 8.

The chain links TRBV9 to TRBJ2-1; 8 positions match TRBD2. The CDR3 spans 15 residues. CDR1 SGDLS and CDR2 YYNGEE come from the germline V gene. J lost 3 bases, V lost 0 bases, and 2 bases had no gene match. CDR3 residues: CASSVEGTSYNEQFF. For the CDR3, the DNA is TGTGCCAGCAGCGTAGAGGGGACTAGCTACAATGAGCAGTTCTTC.

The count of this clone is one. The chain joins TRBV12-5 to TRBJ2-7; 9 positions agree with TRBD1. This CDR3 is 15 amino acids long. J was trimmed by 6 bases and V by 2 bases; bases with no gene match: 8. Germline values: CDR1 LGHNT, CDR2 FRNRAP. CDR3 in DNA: TGTGCTAGTGGTTTGTTCTTCGGACAGGGGTTCGAGCAGTACTTC. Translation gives CASGLFFGQGFEQYF.

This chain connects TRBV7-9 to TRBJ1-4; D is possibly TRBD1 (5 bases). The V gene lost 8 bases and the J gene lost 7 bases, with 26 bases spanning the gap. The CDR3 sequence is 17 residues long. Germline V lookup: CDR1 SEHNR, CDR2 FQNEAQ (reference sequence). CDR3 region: CASGRKLQDSAGEKLFF. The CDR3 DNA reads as TGTGCCAGCGGCCGAAAATTACAGGATTCGGCCGGTGAAAAACTGTTTTTT.

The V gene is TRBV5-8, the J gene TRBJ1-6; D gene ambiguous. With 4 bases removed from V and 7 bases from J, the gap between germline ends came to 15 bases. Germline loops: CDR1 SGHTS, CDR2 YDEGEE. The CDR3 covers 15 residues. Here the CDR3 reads CASSRVRGANSPLHF. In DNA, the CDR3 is TGTGCCAGCAGCCGAGTGCGGGGAGCGAATTCACCCCTCCACTTT.

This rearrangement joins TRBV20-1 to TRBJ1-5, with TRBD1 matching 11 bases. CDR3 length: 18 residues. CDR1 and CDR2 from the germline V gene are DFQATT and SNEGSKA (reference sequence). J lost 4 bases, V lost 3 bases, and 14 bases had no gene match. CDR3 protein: CSASYWTGGESVNQPQHF. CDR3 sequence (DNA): TGCAGTGCTAGTTACTGGACAGGGGGCGAAAGCGTTAATCAGCCCCAGCATTTT.

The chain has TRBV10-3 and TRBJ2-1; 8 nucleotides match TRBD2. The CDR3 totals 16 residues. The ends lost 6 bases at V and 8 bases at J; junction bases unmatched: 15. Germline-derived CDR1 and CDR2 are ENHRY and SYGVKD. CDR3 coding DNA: TGTGCCATCAGGGGTACCGGGACTAGGGTTCTCGATGAGCAGTTCTTC. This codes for CAIRGTGTRVLDEQFF.

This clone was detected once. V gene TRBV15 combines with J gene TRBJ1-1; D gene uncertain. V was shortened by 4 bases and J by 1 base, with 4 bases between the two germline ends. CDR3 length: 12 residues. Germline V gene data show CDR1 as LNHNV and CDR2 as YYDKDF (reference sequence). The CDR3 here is CATSTGNTEAFF. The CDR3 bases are TGTGCCACCAGCACCGGGAACACTGAAGCTTTCTTT.

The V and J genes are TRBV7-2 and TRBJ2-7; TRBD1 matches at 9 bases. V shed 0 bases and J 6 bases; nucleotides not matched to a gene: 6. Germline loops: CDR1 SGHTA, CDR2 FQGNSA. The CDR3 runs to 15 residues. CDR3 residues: CASSLAKGTGSEQYF. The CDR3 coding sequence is TGTGCCAGCAGCTTAGCGAAAGGGACAGGGAGCGAGCAGTACTTC. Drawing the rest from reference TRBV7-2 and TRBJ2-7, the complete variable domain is GAGVSQSPSNKVTEKGKDVELRCDPISGHTALYWYRQSLGQGLEFLIYFQGNSAPDKSGLPSDRFSAERTGGSVSTLTIQRTQQEDSAVYLCASSLAKGTGSEQYFGPGTRLTVT.

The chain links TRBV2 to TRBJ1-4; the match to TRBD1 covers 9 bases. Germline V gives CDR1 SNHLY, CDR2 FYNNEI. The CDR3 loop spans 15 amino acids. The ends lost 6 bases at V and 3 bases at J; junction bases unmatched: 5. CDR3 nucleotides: TGTGCCAGCAGGCTAACAGGGGGCCCTAATGAAAAACTGTTTTTT. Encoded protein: CASRLTGGPNEKLFF.

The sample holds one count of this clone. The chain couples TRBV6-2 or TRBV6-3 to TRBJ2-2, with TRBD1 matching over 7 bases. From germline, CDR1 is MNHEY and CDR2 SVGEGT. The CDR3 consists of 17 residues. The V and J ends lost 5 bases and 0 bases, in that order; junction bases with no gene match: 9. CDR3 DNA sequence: TGTGCCAGCAGTCAACGCGTCGGGACAGCGAACACCGGGGAGCTGTTTTTT. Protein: CASSQRVGTANTGELFF.

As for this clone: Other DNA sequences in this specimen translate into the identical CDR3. CDR3 sequence reads: CASRGANQPQHF. CDR3 bases: TGTGCCAGTCGCGGGGCTAATCAGCCCCAGCATTTT. The J gene is TRBJ1-5, the V gene TRBV19; possible D gene TRBD1, 5 bases. CDR1 LNHDA and CDR2 SQIVND come from the germline V gene (reference sequence). The CDR3 spans 12 residues. With 8 bases removed from V and 4 bases from J, the gap between germline ends came to 9 bases. Full variable domain (missing parts from reference TRBV19 and TRBJ1-5): DGGITQSPKYLFRKEGQNVTLSCEQNLNHDAMYWYRQDPGQGLRLIYYSQIVNDFQKGDIAEGYSVSREKKESFPLTVTSAQKNPTAFYLCASRGANQPQHFGDGTRLSIL.

The CDR3 sequence is CASSLQGNTIYF. In nucleotides, the CDR3 is TGTGCCAGCTCCCTACAGGGAAACACCATATATTTT. This sequence joins TRBV18 and TRBJ1-3; D not certain. The germline V gene encodes CDR1 KGHSH and CDR2 LQKENI. The ends were cut back, 6 bases at V and 4 bases at J, with 7 bases in the middle. There are 12 residues in the CDR3.

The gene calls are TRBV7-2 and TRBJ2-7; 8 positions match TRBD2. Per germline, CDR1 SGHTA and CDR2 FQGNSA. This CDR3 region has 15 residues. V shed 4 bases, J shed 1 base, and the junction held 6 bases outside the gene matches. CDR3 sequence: CASSSSLAGSYEQYF. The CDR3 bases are TGTGCCAGCAGCTCTAGCTTAGCGGGGTCCTACGAGCAGTACTTC.